Below, one TCR beta chain is given with its context. This clone was detected ten times or more. The antigen it binds to is not known. Base qualities are not recorded, but no much larger clone differs from it by a single base. These data are taken from a study of beta chain features in type 1 diabetes (dated by TCRdb to 2017 to 2018). Background for the entire study: No differences in mean age, gender distribution, total cell number or subset yield were found between patients and healthy donors. The study compared the TCRB repertoires of sorted circulating CD4+ T cell subsets in recently diagnosed type 1 diabetes patients with those in matched healthy donors. A total of 107,917,701 sorted cells were examined across all samples, and the number of cells per subset was strongly correlated with RNA yield. Regulatory and stem cell-like memory subsets were obtained from only 8 patients and about 8 healthy donors, while naive and central memory subsets were obtained from all 30 or so donors. General conclusions and limits of the study: In all four CD4+ subsets, TCRB CDR3 length was moderately but significantly shorter in type 1 diabetes patients. PCR may preferentially amplify shorter templates, but because patient and control samples were amplified and corrected together, any resulting skew would affect both groups equally. Because cDNA was sequenced instead of genomic DNA, highly expressing activated cells could be over-represented, though the groups showed no difference in activation or CD3 levels. At VDJ recombination sites, patients with type 1 diabetes made fewer insertions and deleted more nucleotides, a pattern implying thymic rearrangement abnormalities. Because the HLA sub-analyses included only small numbers of individuals, any influence of HLA type on TCRB rearrangement was left unresolved. Naive, central memory and regulatory TCRB repertoires appeared to be more similar among patients than among healthy donors.

The entire amount of isolated RNA was reverse transcribed using the High Capacity cDNA Reverse Transcription Kit, so the sequenced TCRB transcripts were expressed ones. Naive, central memory and regulatory T cell samples underwent deep immunoSEQ sequencing, averaging about 3.57 million total reads per sample. Sorted cells were lysed in RLT buffer, and RNA was extracted using DNase-treated RNeasy Micro or Mini kits according to cell number. Each cell subset was processed separately to prevent cross-contamination, with patient and healthy donor samples processed together. The immunoSEQ multiplex PCR was used to amplify TCRB sequences from cDNA, yielding 87-bp fragments that span the CDR3 region. Sequencing of the amplicons was done on the Illumina HiSeq platform. In the authors' own workflow: Synthetic template baselines were used to correct PCR bias computationally, reads within Hamming distance 2 were collapsed together, and singletons that could not be merged were discarded. Reads were aligned against IMGT so that V, D and J genes, CDR3 length and insertions or deletions at six rearrangement sites could be assigned. Within each subset, clonotype counts were normalized to sorted cell number, and only after that were true diversity and Gini coefficients computed with the tcR R package. The overlap coefficient, calculated on TCRB nucleotide sequences, was used to quantify repertoire sharing. Held by TCRdb, this immuneACCESS table contains in-frame sequences only and omits some clones. Under half of the omission traces to an unresolved V gene where checked; the cause of the rest is unknown. V, J and clone size were drawn from that table, and D and trimming were deduced from the DNA. The sample profile shows about 300,000 clones; 8% of them were found once. More than 0.8% of the sample is held by the ten biggest clonotypes.

A single peripheral blood draw of roughly 0.11 L on average was collected from each donor into heparinised tubes. Using a panel that included CD45RO, CCR7, CD25, CD127, CD95 and CD27, naive, central memory, regulatory and stem cell-like memory CD4+ T cells were sorted on a BD FACSAria II. Purity was above 95% for every sorted population. Right away, PBMCs were isolated by Lymphoprep density gradient centrifugation and were stained directly, with no culture step. So that batch effects would be minimized, each experiment stained and sorted samples in pairs, pairing one healthy donor with one patient. The CDR3 contains 13 residues, cysteine and phenylalanine counted. CDR3 DNA only is kept here, 39 bases in frame from base 1. Sequences SGHNT (CDR1) and YENEEA (CDR2) are obtained from the germline V gene. V is clipped by 1 base and J by 4 bases, and the sequence between their germline boundaries is 8 bases long.

The clonotype was recovered from a woman between 18 and 29 years old in good health. The sequence is built from TRBV11-3 and TRBJ2-7; a tentative D call is TRBD2 (6 bases match). The sample taken for sequencing was central memory CD4+ T cells from blood. In nucleotide form, the sequence is TGTGCCAGCAGCTTAGCACGGGGGTACGAGCAGTACTTC. Translated, this gives CASSLARGYEQYF. This CDR3, with the reference TRBV11-3 and TRBJ2-7 proteins standing in past its ends, gives the full variable domain EAGVVQSPRYKIIEKKQPVAFWCNPISGHNTLYWYLQNLGQGPELLIRYENEEAVDDSQLPKDRFSAERLKGVDSTLKIQPAELGDSAVYLCASSLARGYEQYFGPGTRLTVT.